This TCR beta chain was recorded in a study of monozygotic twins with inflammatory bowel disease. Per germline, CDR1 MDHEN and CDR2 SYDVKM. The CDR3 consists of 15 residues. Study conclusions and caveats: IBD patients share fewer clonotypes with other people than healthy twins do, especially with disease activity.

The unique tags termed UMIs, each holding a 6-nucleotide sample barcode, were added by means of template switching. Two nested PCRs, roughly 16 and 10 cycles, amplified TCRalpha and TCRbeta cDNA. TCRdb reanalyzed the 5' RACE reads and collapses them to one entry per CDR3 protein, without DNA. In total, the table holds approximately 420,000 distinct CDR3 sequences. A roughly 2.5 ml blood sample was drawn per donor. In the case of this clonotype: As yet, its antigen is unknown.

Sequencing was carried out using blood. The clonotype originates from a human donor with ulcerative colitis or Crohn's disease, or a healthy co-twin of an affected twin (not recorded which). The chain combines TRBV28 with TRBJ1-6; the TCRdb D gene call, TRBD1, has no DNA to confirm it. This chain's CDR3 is CASSYLGHPSVALHF.